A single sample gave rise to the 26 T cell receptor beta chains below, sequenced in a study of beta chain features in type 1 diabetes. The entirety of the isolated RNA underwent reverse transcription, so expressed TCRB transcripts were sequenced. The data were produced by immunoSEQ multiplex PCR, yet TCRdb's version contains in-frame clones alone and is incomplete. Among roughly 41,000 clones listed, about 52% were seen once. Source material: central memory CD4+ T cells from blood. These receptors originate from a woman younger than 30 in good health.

CDR3: CASTAQGNTIYF. In nucleotides, the CDR3 is TGTGCCAGCACCGCCCAGGGAAACACCATATATTTT. The chain combines TRBV2 with TRBJ1-3; D is undetermined. With 7 bases removed from V and 4 bases from J, the gap between germline ends came to 8 bases. The CDR3 has 12 residues. Germline V gives CDR1 SNHLY, CDR2 FYNNEI.

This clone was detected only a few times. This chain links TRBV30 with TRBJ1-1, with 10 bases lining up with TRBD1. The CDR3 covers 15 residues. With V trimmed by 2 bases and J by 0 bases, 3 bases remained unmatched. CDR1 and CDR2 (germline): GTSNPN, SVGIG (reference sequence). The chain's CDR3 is CAWSRDRGMNTEAFF. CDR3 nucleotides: TGTGCCTGGAGTAGGGACAGGGGAATGAACACTGAAGCTTTCTTT.

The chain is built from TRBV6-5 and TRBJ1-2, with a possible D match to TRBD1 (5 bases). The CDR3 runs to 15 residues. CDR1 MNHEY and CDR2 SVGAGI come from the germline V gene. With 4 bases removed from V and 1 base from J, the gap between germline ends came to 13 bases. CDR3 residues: CASSSGGLNNYGYTF. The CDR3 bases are TGTGCCAGCAGTTCCGGGGGGTTAAATAACTATGGCTACACCTTC.

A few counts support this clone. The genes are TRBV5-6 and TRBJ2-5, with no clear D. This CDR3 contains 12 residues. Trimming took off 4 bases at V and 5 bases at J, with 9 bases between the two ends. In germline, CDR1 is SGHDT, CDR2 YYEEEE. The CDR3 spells CASSPGAETQYF. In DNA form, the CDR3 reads TGTGCCAGCAGCCCCGGTGCGGAGACCCAGTACTTC.

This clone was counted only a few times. The CDR3 loop reads CASSQEEPGTDTQYF. The CDR3 nucleotides are TGCGCCAGCAGTCAAGAGGAGCCGGGCACAGATACGCAGTATTTT. This chain uses TRBV5-1 with TRBJ2-3; D unresolved. CDR1 is SGHRS and CDR2 is YFSETQ in the germline V gene. V was cut by 5 bases and J by 1 base, with 14 bases left in between. The CDR3 has 15 amino acids.

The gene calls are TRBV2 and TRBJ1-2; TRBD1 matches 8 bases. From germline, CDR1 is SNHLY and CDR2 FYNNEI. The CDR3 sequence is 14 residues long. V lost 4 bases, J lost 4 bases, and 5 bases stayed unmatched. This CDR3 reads CASSGGQASYGYTF. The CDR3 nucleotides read TGTGCCAGCAGTGGGGGACAGGCGAGCTATGGCTACACCTTC.

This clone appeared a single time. DNA of the CDR3: TGTGCCAGCAGCTTAGCGGGAGGGACCCCCAACGAGCAGTACTTC. Amino acids: CASSLAGGTPNEQYF. This sequence joins TRBV7-6 and TRBJ2-5; 7 nucleotides match TRBD2. The assigned J gene may be wrong: the sequence end matches TRBJ2-7 better. Per the germline V gene, CDR1 is SGHVS and CDR2 is FNYEAQ. The CDR3 is 15 residues long.

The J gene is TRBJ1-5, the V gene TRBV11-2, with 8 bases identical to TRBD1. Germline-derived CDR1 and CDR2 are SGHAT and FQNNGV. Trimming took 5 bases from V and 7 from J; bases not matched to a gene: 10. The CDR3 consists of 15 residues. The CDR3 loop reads CASSPGQGRWQPQHF. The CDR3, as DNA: TGTGCCAGCAGCCCTGGACAGGGAAGGTGGCAGCCCCAGCATTTT.

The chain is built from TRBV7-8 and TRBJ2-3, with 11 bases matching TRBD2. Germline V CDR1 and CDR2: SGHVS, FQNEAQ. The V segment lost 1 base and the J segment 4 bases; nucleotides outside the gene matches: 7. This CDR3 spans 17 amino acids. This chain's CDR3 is CASSLGVAGGPADTQYF. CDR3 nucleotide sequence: TGTGCCAGCAGCTTAGGGGTAGCGGGAGGGCCGGCAGATACGCAGTATTTT.

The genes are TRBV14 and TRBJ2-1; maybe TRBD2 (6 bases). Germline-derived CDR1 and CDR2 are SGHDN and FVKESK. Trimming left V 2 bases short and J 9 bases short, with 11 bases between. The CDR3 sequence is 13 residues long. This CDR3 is CASSQPLAGEQFF. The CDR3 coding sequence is TGTGCCAGCAGCCAACCACTAGCCGGTGAGCAGTTCTTC.

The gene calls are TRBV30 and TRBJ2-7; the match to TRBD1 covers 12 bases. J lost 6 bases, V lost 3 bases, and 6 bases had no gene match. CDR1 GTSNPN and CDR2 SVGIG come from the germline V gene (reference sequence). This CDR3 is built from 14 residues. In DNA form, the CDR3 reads TGTGCCTGGAGCCCGGGACAGGGGGCTCTCGAGCAGTACTTC. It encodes CAWSPGQGALEQYF.

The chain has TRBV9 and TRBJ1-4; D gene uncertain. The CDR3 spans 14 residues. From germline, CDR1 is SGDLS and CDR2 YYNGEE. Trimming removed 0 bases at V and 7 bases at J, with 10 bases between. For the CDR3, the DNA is TGTGCCAGCAGCGTAGATCCGGCGGGTGAAAAACTGTTTTTT. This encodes CASSVDPAGEKLFF.

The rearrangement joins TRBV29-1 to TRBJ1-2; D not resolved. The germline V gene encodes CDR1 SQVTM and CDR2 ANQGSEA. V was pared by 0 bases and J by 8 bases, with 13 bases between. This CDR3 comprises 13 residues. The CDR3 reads CSVEDPLHRGYTF. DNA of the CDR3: TGCAGCGTTGAAGATCCCCTTCACAGAGGCTACACCTTC. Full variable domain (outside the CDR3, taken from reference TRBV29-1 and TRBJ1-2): SAVISQKPSRDICQRGTSLTIQCQVDSQVTMMFWYRQQPGQSLTLIATANQGSEATYESGFVIDKFPISRPNLTFSTLTVSNMSPEDSSIYLCSVEDPLHRGYTFGSGTRLTVV.

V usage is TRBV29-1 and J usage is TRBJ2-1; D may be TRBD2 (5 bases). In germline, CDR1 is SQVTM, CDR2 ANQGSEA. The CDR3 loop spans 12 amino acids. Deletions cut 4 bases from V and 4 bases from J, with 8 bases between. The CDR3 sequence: CSVGEGYNEQFF. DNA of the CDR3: TGCAGCGTTGGCGAGGGATACAATGAGCAGTTCTTC.

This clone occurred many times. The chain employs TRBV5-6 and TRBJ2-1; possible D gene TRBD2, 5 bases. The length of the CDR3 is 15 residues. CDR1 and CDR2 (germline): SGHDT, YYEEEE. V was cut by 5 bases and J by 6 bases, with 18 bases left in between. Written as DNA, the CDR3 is TGTGCCAGCAGGCGAAGAGGGTCCGGGGTCAATGAGCAGTTCTTC. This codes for CASRRRGSGVNEQFF. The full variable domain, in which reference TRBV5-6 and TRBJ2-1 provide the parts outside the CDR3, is DAGVTQSPTHLIKTRGQQVTLRCSPKSGHDTVSWYQQALGQGPQFIFQYYEEEERQRGNFPDRFSGHQFPNYSSELNVNALLLGDSALYLCASRRRGSGVNEQFFGPGTRLTVL.

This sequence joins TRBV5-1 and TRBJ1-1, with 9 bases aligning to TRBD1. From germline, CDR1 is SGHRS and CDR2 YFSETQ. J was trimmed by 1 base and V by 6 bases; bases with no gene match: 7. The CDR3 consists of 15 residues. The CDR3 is CASKWTGDPNTEAFF. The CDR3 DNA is TGCGCCAGCAAGTGGACAGGGGACCCGAACACTGAAGCTTTCTTT.

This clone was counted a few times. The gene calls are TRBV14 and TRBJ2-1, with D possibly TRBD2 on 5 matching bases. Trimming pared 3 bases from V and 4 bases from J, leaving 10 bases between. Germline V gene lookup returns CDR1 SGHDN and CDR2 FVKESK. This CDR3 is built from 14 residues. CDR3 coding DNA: TGTGCCAGCAGCCAGGTCGGGATATACAATGAGCAGTTCTTC. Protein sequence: CASSQVGIYNEQFF.

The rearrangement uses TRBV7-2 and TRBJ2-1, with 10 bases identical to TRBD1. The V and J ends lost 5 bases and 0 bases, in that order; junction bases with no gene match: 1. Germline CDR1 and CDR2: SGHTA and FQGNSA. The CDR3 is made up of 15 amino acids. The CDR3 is CASSRDRGSYNEQFF. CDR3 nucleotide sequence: TGTGCCAGCAGCCGGGACAGGGGCTCCTACAATGAGCAGTTCTTC.

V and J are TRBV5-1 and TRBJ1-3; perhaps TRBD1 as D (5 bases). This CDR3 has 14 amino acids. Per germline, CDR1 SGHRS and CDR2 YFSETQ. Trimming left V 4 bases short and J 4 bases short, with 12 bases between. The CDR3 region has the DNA TGCGCCAGCAGCATGGACGGACAAGGAAACACCATATATTTT. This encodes CASSMDGQGNTIYF.

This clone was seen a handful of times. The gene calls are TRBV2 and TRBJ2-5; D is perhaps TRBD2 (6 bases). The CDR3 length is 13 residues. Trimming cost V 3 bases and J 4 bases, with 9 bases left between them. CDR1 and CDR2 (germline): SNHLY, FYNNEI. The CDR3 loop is CASSDGGAETQYF. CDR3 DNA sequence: TGTGCCAGCAGTGACGGAGGGGCAGAGACCCAGTACTTC.

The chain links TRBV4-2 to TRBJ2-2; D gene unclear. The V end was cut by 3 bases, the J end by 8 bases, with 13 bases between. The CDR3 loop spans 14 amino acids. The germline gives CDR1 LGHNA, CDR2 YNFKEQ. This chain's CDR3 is CASSQNPGWGELFF. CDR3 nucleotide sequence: TGTGCCAGCAGCCAGAACCCCGGGTGGGGGGAGCTGTTTTTT.

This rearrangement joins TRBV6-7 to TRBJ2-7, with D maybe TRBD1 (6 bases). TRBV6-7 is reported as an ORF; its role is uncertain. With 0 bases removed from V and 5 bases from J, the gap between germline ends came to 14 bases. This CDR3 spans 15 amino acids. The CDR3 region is CASSYSNREKDEQYF. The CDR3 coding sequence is TGTGCCAGCAGTTACTCCAACAGGGAGAAGGACGAGCAGTACTTC.

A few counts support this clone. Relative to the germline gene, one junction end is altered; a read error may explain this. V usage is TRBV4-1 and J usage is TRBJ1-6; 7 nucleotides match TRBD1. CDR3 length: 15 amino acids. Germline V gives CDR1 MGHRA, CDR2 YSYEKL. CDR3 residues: CASSRTGTETGPLHF. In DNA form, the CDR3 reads TGTGCCAGCAGCCGAACCGGGACAGAGACGGGTCCCCTCCACTTT.

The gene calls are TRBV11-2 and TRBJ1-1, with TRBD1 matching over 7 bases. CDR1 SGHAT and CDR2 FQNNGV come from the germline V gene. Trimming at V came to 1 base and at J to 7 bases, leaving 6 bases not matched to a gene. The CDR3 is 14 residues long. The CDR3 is CASSLAPGGNEAFF. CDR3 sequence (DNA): TGTGCCAGCAGCTTAGCGCCAGGGGGAAATGAAGCTTTCTTT.

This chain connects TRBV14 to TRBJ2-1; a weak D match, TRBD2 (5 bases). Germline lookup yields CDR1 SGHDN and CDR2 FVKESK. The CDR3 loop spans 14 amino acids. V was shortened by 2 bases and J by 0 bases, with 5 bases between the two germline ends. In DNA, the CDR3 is TGTGCCAGCAGCCAACTAGCCTCCTACAATGAGCAGTTCTTC. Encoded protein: CASSQLASYNEQFF. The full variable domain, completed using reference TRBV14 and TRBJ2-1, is EAGVTQFPSHSVIEKGQTVTLRCDPISGHDNLYWYRRVMGKEIKFLLHFVKESKQDESGMPNNRFLAERTGGTYSTLKVQPAELEDSGVYFCASSQLASYNEQFFGPGTRLTVL.

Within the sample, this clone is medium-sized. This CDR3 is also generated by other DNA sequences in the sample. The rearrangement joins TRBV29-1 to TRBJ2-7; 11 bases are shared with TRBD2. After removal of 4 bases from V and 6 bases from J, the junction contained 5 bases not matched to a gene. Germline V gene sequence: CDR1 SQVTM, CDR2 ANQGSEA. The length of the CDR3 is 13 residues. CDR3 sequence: CSVGLAGGVEQYF. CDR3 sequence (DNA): TGCAGCGTTGGCCTAGCGGGAGGTGTCGAGCAGTACTTC.